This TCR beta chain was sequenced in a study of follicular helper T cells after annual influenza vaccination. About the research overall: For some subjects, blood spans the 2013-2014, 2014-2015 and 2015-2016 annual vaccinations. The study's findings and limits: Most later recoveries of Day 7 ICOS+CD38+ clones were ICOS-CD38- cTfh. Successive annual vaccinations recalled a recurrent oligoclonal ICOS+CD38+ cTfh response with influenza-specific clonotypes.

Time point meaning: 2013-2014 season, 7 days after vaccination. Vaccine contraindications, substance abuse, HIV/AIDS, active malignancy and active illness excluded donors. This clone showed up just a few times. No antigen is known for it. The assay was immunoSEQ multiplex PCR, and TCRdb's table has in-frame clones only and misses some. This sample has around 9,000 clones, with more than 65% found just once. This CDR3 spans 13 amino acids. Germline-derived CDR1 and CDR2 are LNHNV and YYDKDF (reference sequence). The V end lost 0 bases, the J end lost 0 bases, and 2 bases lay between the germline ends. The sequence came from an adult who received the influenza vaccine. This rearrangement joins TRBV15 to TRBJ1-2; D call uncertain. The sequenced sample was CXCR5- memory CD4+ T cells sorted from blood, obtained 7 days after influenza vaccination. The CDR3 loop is CATSREANYGYTF. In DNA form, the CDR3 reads TGTGCCACCAGCAGAGAAGCTAACTATGGCTACACCTTC.